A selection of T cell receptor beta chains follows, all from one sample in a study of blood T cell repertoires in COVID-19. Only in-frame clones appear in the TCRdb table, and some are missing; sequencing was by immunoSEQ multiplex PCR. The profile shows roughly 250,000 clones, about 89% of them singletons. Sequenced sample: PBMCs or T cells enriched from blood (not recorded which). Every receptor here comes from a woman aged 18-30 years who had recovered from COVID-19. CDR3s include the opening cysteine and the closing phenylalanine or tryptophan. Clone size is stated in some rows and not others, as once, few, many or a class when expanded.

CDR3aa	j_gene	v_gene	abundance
CASGLVEEKLFF	TRBJ1-4	TRBV12-5	NA
CASREELDTEAFF	TRBJ1-1	TRBV2	NA
CASSQGLAGRETQYF	TRBJ2-5	TRBV4-1	once
CATSDQTGNYGYTF	TRBJ1-2	TRBV24-1	NA
CASSAGTSRLRHYGYTF	TRBJ1-2	TRBV4-1	NA
CASLKEGAGGETQYF	TRBJ2-5	TRBV5-5	NA
CASVGRGETEAFF	TRBJ1-1	TRBV27	NA
CASSSDRKNTEAFF	TRBJ1-1	TRBV6-5	many
CAISDPRLAGELFF	TRBJ2-2	TRBV10-3	NA
CASSSPRGHTEAFF	TRBJ1-1	TRBV13	once
CASSWRDRYFYGYTF	TRBJ1-2	TRBV6-2/TRBV6-3	NA
CACRRTENTEAFF	TRBJ1-1	TRBV30	NA
CASSPSGLEDTQYF	TRBJ2-3	TRBV3-1/TRBV3-2	once
CASSQESRVSLHF	TRBJ1-6	TRBV14	NA
CASSRGPGLAVSDEQFF	TRBJ2-1	TRBV7-3	NA
CATSASDRVNTEAFF	TRBJ1-1	TRBV15	NA
CASSLGSGASSNTGELFF	TRBJ2-2	TRBV7-7	NA
CASRPGQGGSPLHF	TRBJ1-6	TRBV28	NA